The clone carrying this TCR beta chain was seen only a few times. Its antigen is unidentified. The CDR3 length is 15 residues. The V gene end was trimmed by 7 bases and the J gene end by 7 bases; junction bases not matched to a gene: 10. CDR1 is SNHLY, CDR2 FYNNEI, per germline. This record belongs to a study of T cells after yellow fever vaccination. Whole-study findings and limits: Abundant bulk-derived clonotypes could contaminate FACS-sorted repertoires.

The TCR cDNA carried a universal primer site and UMIs from 5'RACE template switching. Each CDR3 protein gets one entry after TCRdb re-called the 5' RACE reads with MiXCR. The profile covers hundreds of thousands of distinct CDR3 sequences, with under 15% appearing a single time and 2.5% to 4% taken by the ten largest. This material consisted of CD4+ T cells sorted from PBMCs, taken 15 days after the yellow fever booster vaccination. This chain connects TRBV2 to TRBJ1-4; 9 nucleotides match TRBD1. This clonotype was obtained from a young man who received the YFV17D yellow fever vaccine. The CDR3, as DNA: TGTGCCAGCAACTTACAGGGGGCTTCTAGTGAAAAACTGTTTTTT. It codes for CASNLQGASSEKLFF.